The entry that follows covers one T cell receptor (beta chain) sequence. Its antigen remains unidentified. This sample is drawn from a study of vaccination effects on CD4 cells after COVID-19. ViraFEST expansion of antigen-specific CD4+ T cells with viral peptide pools preceded sequencing. Culturing for roughly 9 days preceded CD4+ T cell isolation. Recipients of the vaccine had no prior SARS-CoV-2 infection and negative nucleocapsid antibodies. The germline V gene has CDR1 KGHSH and CDR2 LQKENI. Trimming took 3 bases from V and 7 from J; bases not matched to a gene: 2. This CDR3 is built from 13 residues. The table came from immunoSEQ multiplex PCR; TCRdb's copy has only in-frame clones and leaves some out. The sample carries tens of thousands of clones, around 70% recorded once.

This clonotype originated in a human donor who received a COVID-19 vaccine. The chain has TRBV18 and TRBJ1-5, with 8 bases identical to TRBD1. This material consisted of CD4+ T cells from PBMCs cultured with HCoV-229E spike peptides, taken before COVID-19 vaccination. The CDR3 DNA follows: TGTGCCAGCTCACCGGACAGGGAACAGCCCCAGCATTTT. Residues: CASSPDREQPQHF. The full variable domain, in which reference TRBV18 and TRBJ1-5 provide the parts outside the CDR3, is NAGVMQNPRHLVRRRGQEARLRCSPMKGHSHVYWYRQLPEEGLKFMVYLQKENIIDESGMPKERFSAEFPKEGPSILRIQQVVRGDSAAYFCASSPDREQPQHFGDGTRLSIL.